This is a list of T cell receptor beta chains from one sample in a study of molecular identifiers for immune sequencing clone quantification. MiXCR, applied by TCRdb to the PCR reads, yields one record per CDR3 protein. The table has around 100,000 distinct CDR3 sequences, approximately 40% seen once. Sequenced sample: naive CD8+ T cells from blood, with Jurkat cell RNA spiked in. The receptors here all came from a human donor in good health. Some libraries in this study had Jurkat cell RNA spiked in. CDR3s include the opening cysteine and the closing phenylalanine or tryptophan. D genes are given only for firm matches. For some rows the clone size is stated as once, few or many, or as a class when expanded; others skip it.

V gene	D gene	clone size	J gene	CDR3 protein	CDR3 DNA
TRBV5-6	TRBD2	-	TRBJ2-7	CASSLPGLGAYEQYF	TGTGCCAGCAGCTTGCCGGGACTAGGGGCCTACGAGCAGTACTTC
TRBV15	-	-	TRBJ1-5	CATSRDRAGQPQHF	TGTGCCACCAGCAGAGACAGGGCGGGTCAGCCCCAGCATTTT
TRBV28	-	few	TRBJ2-5	CASSFQGPPPETQYF	TGTGCCAGCAGTTTTCAGGGACCCCCTCCAGAGACCCAGTACTTC
TRBV7-6	TRBD1	-	TRBJ2-1	CASSLVARGSYNEQFF	TGTGCCAGCAGCTTAGTCGCCAGGGGGTCCTACAATGAGCAGTTCTTC
TRBV7-9	-	few	TRBJ2-2	CASSFLSGNTGELFF	TGTGCCAGCAGCTTCCTTAGCGGTAACACCGGGGAGCTGTTTTTT
TRBV6-5	-	many	TRBJ2-3	CASSYFKADTQYF	TGTGCCAGCAGTTACTTCAAAGCAGATACGCAGTATTTT
TRBV7-2	-	-	TRBJ2-7	CASSFEGPGFDEQNF	TGTGCCAGCAGCTTTGAAGGGCCAGGGTTTGACGAGCAGAACTTC
TRBV15	TRBD2	once	TRBJ2-3	CATSGREGLTDTQYF	TGTGCCACCAGCGGTCGGGAGGGCCTGACAGATACGCAGTATTTT
TRBV6-2/TRBV6-3	-	-	TRBJ1-1	CATASSVTEAFF	TGTGCCACTGCGTCCTCGGTCACTGAAGCTTTCTTT
TRBV9	-	-	TRBJ2-3	CASSAPSSTDTQYF	TGTGCCAGCAGCGCCCCGTCTAGCACAGATACGCAGTATTTT
TRBV13	-	-	TRBJ2-7	CASSLGQGDRYEQYF	TGTGCCAGCAGCTTAGGGCAGGGAGATCGGTACGAGCAGTACTTC
TRBV15	-	-	TRBJ2-7	CATSSPSGAYEQYF	TGTGCCACCAGCAGTCCCAGTGGGGCCTACGAGCAGTACTTC
TRBV5-6	TRBD1	few	TRBJ2-3	CASSPGGGYTDTQYF	TGTGCCAGCAGCCCAGGGGGCGGGTACACAGATACGCAGTATTTT
TRBV7-2	TRBD1	-	TRBJ1-1	CASSFVYRGNTEAFF	TGTGCCAGCAGCTTTGTTTACAGGGGGAACACTGAAGCTTTCTTT
TRBV6-6	TRBD1	-	TRBJ1-1	CASTPLDRARRMNTEAFF	TGTGCCAGCACACCCTTGGACAGGGCCCGAAGAATGAACACTGAAGCTTTCTTT
TRBV28	TRBD2	few	TRBJ2-7	CASSFFPASGGYEQYF	TGTGCCAGCAGTTTCTTTCCGGCTAGCGGAGGCTACGAGCAGTACTTC
TRBV6-5	TRBD2	few	TRBJ2-7	CASSPFAGAVEQYF	TGTGCCAGCAGCCCCTTTGCGGGAGCAGTCGAGCAGTACTTC
TRBV10-2	-	many	TRBJ1-5	CASSSGYNQPQHF	TGCGCCAGCAGCTCAGGGTACAATCAGCCCCAGCATTTT
TRBV3-1	TRBD2	few	TRBJ2-7	CASSIPREGQVEQYF	TGTGCCAGCAGTATCCCGCGGGAGGGCCAGGTGGAGCAGTACTTC
TRBV15	-	-	TRBJ2-1	CATSGGTTQAF	TGTGCCACCAGTGGCGGGACAACGCAGGCCTTC
TRBV28	TRBD2	many	TRBJ2-3	CASSLTLAGVTDTQYF	TGTGCCAGCAGTCTCACACTAGCGGGAGTCACGGATACGCAGTATTTT
TRBV13	TRBD1	few	TRBJ2-3	CASSSVRDRGQKDTQYF	TGTGCCAGCAGCTCCGTCCGGGACAGGGGGCAAAAAGATACGCAGTATTTT
TRBV28	TRBD1	-	TRBJ2-5	CASSFDRGEETQYF	TGTGCCAGCAGTTTCGACAGGGGAGAAGAGACCCAGTACTTC
TRBV19	-	many	TRBJ1-1	CASSIELGTEAFF	TGTGCCAGTAGTATAGAATTGGGGACTGAAGCTTTCTTT
TRBV6-5	-	-	TRBJ2-6	CASRGSPRQSPGANVQTF	TGTGCCAGCAGAGGATCTCCAAGACAGAGTCCTGGGGCCAACGTCCAGACTTTC
TRBV12-3/TRBV12-4	TRBD1	-	TRBJ1-6	CASSQQGLSPLHF	TGTGCCAGCAGCCAACAGGGGCTTTCACCCCTCCACTTT
TRBV9	TRBD1	many	TRBJ1-3	CASSSDRGRGNTIYF	TGTGCCAGCAGCTCTGACAGGGGCCGTGGAAACACCATATATTTT
TRBV6-5	-	few	TRBJ1-4	CASTSLGEKLFF	TGTGCCAGCACCTCCCTGGGGGAAAAACTGTTTTTT
TRBV19	-	many	TRBJ2-2	CASSMSGMGELFF	TGTGCCAGTAGTATGTCGGGGATGGGGGAGCTGTTTTTT
TRBV19	-	-	TRBJ2-3	CASGALSTDTQYF	TGTGCCAGCGGGGCCCTCAGCACAGATACGCAGTATTTT
TRBV15	TRBD1	-	TRBJ2-1	CATSSTDRGNEQFF	TGTGCCACCAGCAGCACAGACAGGGGTAATGAGCAGTTCTTC
TRBV9	-	-	TRBJ2-7	CASSVEGTYYEQYF	TGTGCCAGCAGCGTAGAAGGGACGTACTACGAGCAGTACTTC
TRBV28	-	many	TRBJ2-1	CASSTRGEQFF	TGTGCCAGCAGCACTAGAGGCGAGCAGTTCTTC
TRBV20-1	-	few	TRBJ2-7	CSGEGDYEQYF	TGCAGTGGCGAGGGTGACTACGAGCAGTACTTC
TRBV7-9	-	-	TRBJ2-7	CASSSKAGVSSYEQYF	TGTGCCAGCAGCTCCAAAGCGGGCGTGAGCTCCTACGAGCAGTACTTC
TRBV29-1	-	many	TRBJ1-1	CSVFRVSRWGTEAFF	TGCAGCGTGTTTCGTGTTTCACGGTGGGGCACTGAAGCTTTCTTT
TRBV9	-	few	TRBJ2-5	CASSEGSGSRTQYF	TGTGCCAGCAGCGAGGGAAGCGGCTCCAGGACCCAGTACTTC